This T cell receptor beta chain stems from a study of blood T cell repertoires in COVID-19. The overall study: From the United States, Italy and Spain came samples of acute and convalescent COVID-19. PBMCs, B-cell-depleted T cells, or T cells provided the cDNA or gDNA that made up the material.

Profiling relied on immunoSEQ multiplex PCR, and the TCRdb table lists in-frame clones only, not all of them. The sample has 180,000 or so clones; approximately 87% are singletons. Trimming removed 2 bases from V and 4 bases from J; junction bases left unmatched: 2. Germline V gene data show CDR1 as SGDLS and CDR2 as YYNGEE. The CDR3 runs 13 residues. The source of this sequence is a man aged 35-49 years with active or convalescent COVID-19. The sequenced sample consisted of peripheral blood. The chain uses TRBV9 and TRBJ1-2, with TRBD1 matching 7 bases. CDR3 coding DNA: TGTGCCAGCAGCGTCCGACAGGGCTATGGCTACACCTTC. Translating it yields CASSVRQGYGYTF. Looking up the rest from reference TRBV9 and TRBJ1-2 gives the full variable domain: DSGVTQTPKHLITATGQRVTLRCSPRSGDLSVYWYQQSLDQGLQFLIQYYNGEERAKGNILERFSAQQFPDLHSELNLSSLELGDSALYFCASSVRQGYGYTFGSGTRLTVV.